The present TCR beta chain was sequenced within a study of T cell changes during pregnancy in multiple sclerosis (dated by TCRdb to between 2018 and 2021). With regard to the full study: Changes in the T cell repertoire over the course of pregnancy were examined in this study in women with multiple sclerosis.

Receptor libraries were prepared by the immunoSEQ multiplex PCR assay. In TCRdb, the immuneACCESS table is reduced to in-frame sequences with V and J assigned. These tables do not hold every clone; where another copy was compared, an unresolved V gene accounts for under half, and the others remain unexplained. The sample table records around 130,000 clones; approximately 93% of these occur just once. Less than 7.5% of the sample is taken by the ten largest. CDR1 SGHTA and CDR2 FQGNSA were looked up in the germline V gene. Trimming takes 5 bases from V and 4 bases from J, and the germline ends sit 14 bases apart. CDR3 length: 14 amino acids, cysteine to phenylalanine. The only DNA kept is the CDR3, 42 bases in frame from the first base. Regarding this clone: The target of this receptor is not known. The input lacks base qualities; no much larger clone sits a single base away.

Specimen: peripheral blood, collected before pregnancy. This chain joins TRBV7-2 to TRBJ1-1, and perhaps TRBD1 as D gene, on 6 matching bases. This sequence originates from a female donor with multiple sclerosis, enrolled in a pregnancy study. The CDR3 in this case is CASSDTIGGTEAFF. The DNA sequence reads TGTGCCAGCAGCGATACCATAGGGGGCACTGAAGCTTTCTTT.